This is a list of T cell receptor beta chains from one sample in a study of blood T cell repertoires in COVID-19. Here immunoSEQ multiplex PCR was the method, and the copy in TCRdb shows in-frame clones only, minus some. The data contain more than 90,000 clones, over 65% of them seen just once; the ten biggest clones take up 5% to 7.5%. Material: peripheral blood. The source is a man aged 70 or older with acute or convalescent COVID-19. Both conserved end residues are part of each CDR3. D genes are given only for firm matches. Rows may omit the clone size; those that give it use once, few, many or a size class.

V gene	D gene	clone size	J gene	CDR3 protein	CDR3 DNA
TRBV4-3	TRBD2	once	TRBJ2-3	CASSQDGAGVRDTQYF	TGCGCCAGCAGCCAAGATGGGGCGGGGGTAAGAGATACGCAGTATTTT
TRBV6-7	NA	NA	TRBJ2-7	CARGRGNYEQYF	TGTGCCCGGGGGCGGGGGAACTACGAGCAGTACTTC
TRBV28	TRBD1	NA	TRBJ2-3	CASSLGTGTLLYF	TGTGCCAGCAGTCTAGGGACAGGGACTCTTCTGTATTTT
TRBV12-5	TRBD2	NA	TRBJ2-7	CASGFPGGLSSYEQYF	TGTGCTAGTGGTTTCCCGGGAGGGTTAAGCTCCTACGAGCAGTACTTC
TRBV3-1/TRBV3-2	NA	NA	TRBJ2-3	CASSQGAGTDTQYF	TGTGCCAGCAGCCAAGGGGCAGGCACAGATACGCAGTATTTT
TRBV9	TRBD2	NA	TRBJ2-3	CASSVGGSGESYTQYF	TGTGCCAGCAGCGTAGGGGGTAGCGGGGAGTCGTATACGCAGTATTTT
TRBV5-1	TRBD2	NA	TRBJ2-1	CASSGPGLAGGYNEQFF	TGCGCCAGCAGCGGCCCGGGACTAGCGGGAGGGTACAATGAGCAGTTCTTC
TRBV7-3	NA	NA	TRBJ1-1	CASSLLQTTEAFF	TGTGCCAGCAGCTTACTCCAGACTACTGAAGCTTTCTTT
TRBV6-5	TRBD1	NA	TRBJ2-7	CASKSGGYEQYF	TGTGCCAGCAAATCAGGGGGCTACGAGCAGTACTTC
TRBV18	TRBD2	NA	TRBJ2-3	CASSPPSGKGTDTQYF	TGTGCCAGCTCACCACCCAGCGGGAAGGGGACAGATACGCAGTATTTT
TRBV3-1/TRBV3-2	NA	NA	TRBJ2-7	CASSQGLAGLTSEQYF	TGTGCCAGCAGCCAAGGTTTAGCAGGGTTAACGTCCGAGCAGTACTTC
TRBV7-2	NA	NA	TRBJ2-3	CASSARAEGTDTQYF	TGTGCCAGCAGCGCACGGGCGGAGGGCACAGATACGCAGTATTTT
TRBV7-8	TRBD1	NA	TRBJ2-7	CASSLDRITYEQYF	TGTGCCAGCAGCCTGGACAGGATCACCTACGAGCAGTACTTC
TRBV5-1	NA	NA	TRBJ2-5	CASRAGLETQYF	TGCGCCAGCAGGGCAGGTCTAGAGACCCAGTACTTC
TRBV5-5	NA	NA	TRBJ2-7	CASSLVQGTYEQYF	TGTGCCAGCAGCTTGGTGCAGGGCACCTACGAGCAGTACTTC
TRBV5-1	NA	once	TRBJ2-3	CASSVDGGLQDTQYF	TGCGCCAGCAGCGTTGATGGCGGACTGCAGGATACGCAGTATTTT
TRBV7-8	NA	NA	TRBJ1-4	CASSLIGATNEKLFF	TGTGCCAGCAGCTTAATAGGAGCAACTAATGAAAAACTGTTTTTT
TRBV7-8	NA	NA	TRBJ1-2	CASSLGTADYGYTF	TGTGCCAGCAGCTTAGGGACAGCTGACTATGGCTACACCTTC
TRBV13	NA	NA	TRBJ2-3	CASSSTSRPGTDTQYF	TGTGCCAGCAGCTCCACTAGCCGGCCGGGCACAGATACGCAGTATTTT
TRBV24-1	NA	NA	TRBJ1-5	CATIKAGQSSNQPQHF	TGTGCCACCATCAAAGCCGGACAGTCTAGCAATCAGCCCCAGCATTTT
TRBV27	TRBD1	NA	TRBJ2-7	CASSLWDRGRLREQYF	TGTGCCAGCAGTTTATGGGACAGGGGGCGTTTGAGGGAGCAGTACTTC
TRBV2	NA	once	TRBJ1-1	CASGWQGRTEAFF	TGTGCCAGCGGATGGCAGGGTCGAACTGAAGCTTTCTTT
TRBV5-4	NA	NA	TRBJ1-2	CASSLEGDYGYTF	TGTGCCAGCAGCTTGGAGGGAGACTATGGCTACACCTTC
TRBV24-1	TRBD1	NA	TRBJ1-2	CATSPRGAGYGYTF	TGTGCCACCAGTCCCAGGGGGGCGGGCTATGGCTACACCTTC
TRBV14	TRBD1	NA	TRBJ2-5	CASSRDRGTQETQYF	TGTGCCAGCAGCCGGGACAGGGGGACGCAAGAGACCCAGTACTTC
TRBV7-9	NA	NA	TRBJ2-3	CASSLVGGGTDTQYF	TGTGCCAGCAGCTTAGTAGGGGGAGGCACAGATACGCAGTATTTT
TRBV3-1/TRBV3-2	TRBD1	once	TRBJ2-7	CASSQGGGQGPDEQYF	TGTGCCAGCAGCCAAGGTGGGGGACAGGGACCGGACGAGCAGTACTTC
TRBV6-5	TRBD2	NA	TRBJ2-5	CASSKTSGGGKTQYF	TGTGCCAGCAGTAAGACCTCGGGGGGAGGAAAGACCCAGTACTTC
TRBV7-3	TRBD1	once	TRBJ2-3	CASSIRQGADTQYF	TGTGCCAGCAGCATCCGACAGGGCGCAGATACGCAGTATTTT
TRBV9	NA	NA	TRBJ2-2	CASSGARSIGGTGELFF	TGTGCCAGCAGCGGGGCCAGGTCGATCGGTGGCACCGGGGAGCTGTTTTTT
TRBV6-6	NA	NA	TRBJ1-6	CASSSPSGYNSPLHF	TGTGCCAGCAGTTCCCCCTCCGGTTATAATTCACCCCTCCACTTT
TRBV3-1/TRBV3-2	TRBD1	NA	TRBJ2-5	CASGRGLETQYF	TGTGCCAGCGGCAGGGGGCTGGAGACCCAGTACTTC
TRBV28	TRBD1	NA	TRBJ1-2	CASYTGGGYTF	TGTGCCAGCTACACAGGGGGCGGCTACACCTTC
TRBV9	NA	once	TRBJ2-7	CASSVTGSSYEQYF	TGTGCCAGCAGCGTAACAGGGAGCTCCTACGAGCAGTACTTC
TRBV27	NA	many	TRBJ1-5	CASSLQGTQPQHF	TGTGCCAGCAGTTTGCAGGGCACTCAGCCCCAGCATTTT
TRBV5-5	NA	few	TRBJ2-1	CASRPSSYNEQFF	TGTGCCAGCAGGCCGAGCTCCTACAATGAGCAGTTCTTC
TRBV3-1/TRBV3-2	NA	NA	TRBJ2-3	CASSQVDSFRDTQYF	TGTGCCAGCAGCCAAGTGGACAGTTTCAGAGATACGCAGTATTTT
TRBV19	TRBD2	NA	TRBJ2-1	CASSIWTSGGNNEQFF	TGTGCCAGTAGTATCTGGACTAGCGGGGGGAACAATGAGCAGTTCTTC
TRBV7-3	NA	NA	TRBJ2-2	CASSLRGRAGASTGELFF	TGTGCCAGCAGCTTACGCGGTAGGGCGGGGGCCAGCACCGGGGAGCTGTTTTTT
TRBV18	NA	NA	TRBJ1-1	CASSRSRGTEAFF	TGTGCCAGCTCGCGGTCAAGGGGCACTGAAGCTTTCTTT
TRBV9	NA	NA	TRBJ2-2	CASSVGAQGGELFF	TGTGCCAGCAGCGTAGGGGCACAAGGCGGGGAGCTGTTTTTT
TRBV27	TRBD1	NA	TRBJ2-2	CASSTRQGAGGELFF	TGTGCCAGCAGTACCCGACAGGGGGCTGGCGGGGAGCTGTTTTTT
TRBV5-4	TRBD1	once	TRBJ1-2	CASSTGQGDYGYTF	TGTGCCAGCAGTACCGGACAGGGCGACTATGGCTACACCTTC
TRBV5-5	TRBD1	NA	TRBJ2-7	CASSLAPQGGSYEQYF	TGTGCCAGCAGCTTGGCCCCACAGGGGGGCTCCTACGAGCAGTACTTC
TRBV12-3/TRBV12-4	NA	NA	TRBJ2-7	CASSYQGYEQYF	TGTGCCAGCAGTTATCAGGGTTACGAGCAGTACTTC
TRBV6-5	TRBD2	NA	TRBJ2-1	CASSYSGTSYNEQFF	TGTGCCAGCAGTTACTCCGGGACTAGTTACAATGAGCAGTTCTTC
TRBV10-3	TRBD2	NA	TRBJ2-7	CAISEPGGVRSYEQYF	TGTGCCATCAGTGAGCCCGGGGGGGTAAGAAGCTACGAGCAGTACTTC
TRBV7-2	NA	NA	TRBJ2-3	CASSLGAGFTDTQYF	TGTGCCAGCAGCCTTGGGGCGGGATTCACAGATACGCAGTATTTT
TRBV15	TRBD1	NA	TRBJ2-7	CATSRPRQGLNYEQYF	TGTGCCACCAGCAGACCTCGACAGGGATTAAACTACGAGCAGTACTTC
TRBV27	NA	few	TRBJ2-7	CASSRKTGSSYEQYF	TGTGCCAGCAGCCGAAAAACAGGGTCCTCCTACGAGCAGTACTTC
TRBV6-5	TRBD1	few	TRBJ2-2	CASRTPTGAGELFF	TGTGCCAGCAGAACACCGACAGGGGCCGGGGAGCTGTTTTTT
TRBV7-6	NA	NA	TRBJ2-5	CAAGKNQETQYF	TGTGCCGCGGGGAAAAACCAAGAGACCCAGTACTTC
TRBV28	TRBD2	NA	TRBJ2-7	CASTSGTSYEQYF	TGTGCCAGCACGAGCGGGACCTCCTACGAGCAGTACTTC
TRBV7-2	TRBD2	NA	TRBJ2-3	CASSWTSGSRTDTQYF	TGTGCCAGCAGCTGGACTAGCGGGAGTCGCACAGATACGCAGTATTTT